Listed here are 18 T cell receptor beta chains from one sample, sequenced in a study of T cells in Graves' hyperthyroidism and ophthalmopathy. Amplification of TCR beta CDR3 regions used RNA as the template. When the TCR CDR3 underwent first-round RT-PCR, the HTBI primer set was used. TCRdb recomputed calls from the multiplex PCR reads with MiXCR, one row per CDR3 protein. Of 450,000 to 700,000 distinct CDR3 sequences in the sample, under 60% are singletons; the top ten hold around 19%. The sequencing sample was made of peripheral blood or thyroid tissue (not recorded which). Receptors originate from an adult woman with Graves' disease, either hyperthyroidism or ophthalmopathy (not recorded which).

This clonotype was found a few times. This could be a read error, since a much larger clone is one nucleotide away. In nucleotides, the CDR3 is TGTGCCAGTAGAATGACCGGGGCGATGAACACTGAAGCTTTCTTT. Its protein is CASRMTGAMNTEAFF. The chain joins TRBV19 to TRBJ1-1, with a weak D call TRBD1 (5 bases). CDR3 size: 15 residues. The germline V gene has CDR1 LNHDA and CDR2 SQIVND (reference sequence). Between the trimmed V and J ends, which lost 6 bases and 0 bases, there was a span of 14 bases.

The chain carries TRBV2 and TRBJ2-7, with a possible D match to TRBD2 (6 bases). This CDR3 spans 12 amino acids. Trimming pared 8 bases from V and 2 bases from J, leaving 10 bases between. CDR1 SNHLY and CDR2 FYNNEI come from the germline V gene. The chain's CDR3 is CASRWEAYEQYF. The CDR3 DNA reads TGTGCCAGCCGGTGGGAGGCCTACGAGCAGTACTTC.

The table lists this clonotype with many counts. The genes are TRBV10-3 and TRBJ1-2; tentatively, D is TRBD1 (5 bases). The germline V and J ends were trimmed by 7 bases and 2 bases, with 11 bases remaining between them. This CDR3 comprises 13 residues. The germline gives CDR1 ENHRY, CDR2 SYGVKD. CDR3 nucleotides: TGTGCCATCACCGTCGACAGCAACTATGGCTACACCTTC. The encoded protein is CAITVDSNYGYTF.

J is TRBJ1-6 and V is TRBV7-8; TRBD1 is a possible D gene (5 bases). Germline V gene lookup returns CDR1 SGHVS and CDR2 FQNEAQ. This CDR3 contains 14 residues. Trimming cost V 3 bases and J 7 bases, with 10 bases left between them. DNA for the CDR3: TGTGCCAGCAGCTTCCGCTGGGGGAATTCACCCCTCCACTTT. The encoded protein is CASSFRWGNSPLHF.

This chain uses TRBV12-3 or TRBV12-4 with TRBJ1-1; perhaps TRBD1 as D (6 bases). Trimming took off 6 bases at V and 4 bases at J, with 12 bases between the two ends. The CDR3 has 13 amino acids. The CDR3 protein is CASSYDRTTEAFF. DNA of the CDR3: TGTGCCAGCAGCTATGACAGGACCACTGAAGCTTTCTTT.

The genes are TRBV20-1 and TRBJ2-5; D perhaps matches TRBD1 (5 bases). The CDR3 is 12 amino acids. Germline V CDR1 and CDR2: DFQATT, SNEGSKA (reference sequence). V lost 1 base, J lost 5 bases, and 8 bases lay in between. DNA of the CDR3: TGCAGTGCTAGAGTGAACAGGGAGACCCAGTACTTC. Translating it yields CSARVNRETQYF.

This clonotype was counted once. The CDR3 is CSVGGTSGRAHSYEQYF. Written as DNA, the CDR3 is TGCAGCGTTGGGGGGACTAGCGGGAGGGCACACTCCTACGAGCAGTACTTC. V usage is TRBV29-1 and J usage is TRBJ2-7; 16 bases align to TRBD2. This CDR3 is 17 amino acids long. V gave up 4 bases and J gave up 0 bases; unmatched junction bases: 6. Per the germline V gene, CDR1 is SQVTM and CDR2 is ANQGSEA.

The chain uses TRBV10-2 and TRBJ1-6; 7 nucleotides align to TRBD1. This CDR3 is 13 amino acids long. V was clipped by 7 bases and J by 9 bases; unmatched bases: 6. Per germline, CDR1 WSHSY and CDR2 SAAADI. The CDR3 loop reads CASKQTGTSPLHF. The CDR3 region has the DNA TGCGCCAGCAAACAGACAGGGACTTCACCCCTCCACTTT.

This clonotype was picked up a small number of times. CDR3 sequence reads: CSAGGTEGTEAFF. The DNA of the CDR3 is TGCAGTGCGGGGGGGACAGAGGGCACTGAAGCTTTCTTT. The rearrangement joins TRBV20-1 to TRBJ1-1, with TRBD1 matching 7 bases. The trim removed 6 bases at V and 4 bases at J, leaving 8 bases unmatched. The CDR3 loop spans 13 amino acids. Germline CDR1 DFQATT, CDR2 SNEGSKA (reference sequence).

This clonotype was observed many times. This chain uses TRBV9 with TRBJ1-2; D gene uncertain. The germline CDR1 and CDR2 sequences are SGDLS and YYNGEE. V lost 0 bases, J lost 5 bases, and 26 bases lay in between. This CDR3 is built from 19 residues. The CDR3 region has the DNA TGTGCCAGCAGCGTAGAAGGTGTTGTCGGAGACCCGCGCTTGTATGGCTACACCTTC. This gives the protein CASSVEGVVGDPRLYGYTF.

The genes are TRBV3-1 and TRBJ1-4; D unresolved. V lost 0 bases, J lost 6 bases, and 11 bases lay in between. Germline V lookup: CDR1 LGHDT, CDR2 YNNKEL (reference sequence). The length of the CDR3 is 15 residues. Written as DNA, the CDR3 is TGTGCCAGCAGCCAAGAAAGAACTCCATATGAAAAACTGTTTTTT. Protein: CASSQERTPYEKLFF.

As concerns this clonotype: Sequence at one end of the junction differs from germline and may be a read error. The CDR3 reads CASSASGTGDVTF. DNA of the CDR3: TGTGCCAGCAGCGCGTCCGGGACAGGGGACGTTACCTTC. The rearrangement uses TRBV9 and TRBJ2-5; TRBD1 agrees at 10 bases. The germline V gene has CDR1 SGDLS and CDR2 YYNGEE. The CDR3 loop spans 13 amino acids.

There are a few counts of this clonotype. The V gene is TRBV6-1, the J gene TRBJ2-5; no clear D. The CDR3 is 16 residues long. Trimming took off 6 bases at V and 1 base at J, with 18 bases between the two ends. CDR1 MNHNS and CDR2 SASEGT come from the germline V gene. CDR3 residues: CASRPSSASTQETQYF. The CDR3 bases are TGTGCCAGCAGACCCTCCTCCGCCAGCACCCAAGAGACCCAGTACTTC.

This clonotype was detected ten times or more. This chain uses TRBV6-6 with TRBJ1-5, with TRBD1 matching 12 bases. The germline CDR1 and CDR2 sequences are MNHNY and SVGAGI (reference sequence). The CDR3 consists of 17 residues. J was trimmed by 5 bases and V by 4 bases; bases with no gene match: 9. This CDR3 reads CASSFPGQGARDQPQHF. The CDR3 DNA reads as TGTGCCAGCAGTTTTCCGGGACAGGGGGCGCGGGATCAGCCCCAGCATTTT.

V and J are TRBV20-1 and TRBJ2-7, with 13 bases matching TRBD2. This CDR3 is 18 amino acids long. Trimming at V came to 2 bases and at J to 3 bases, leaving 13 bases not matched to a gene. Germline V gene data show CDR1 as DFQATT and CDR2 as SNEGSKA (reference sequence). CDR3 in amino acids: CSARLPQGLAGSGYEQYF. The CDR3 DNA sequence: TGCAGTGCTAGACTACCGCAGGGACTAGCGGGAAGTGGCTACGAGCAGTACTTC.

The chain combines TRBV2 with TRBJ1-1; perhaps TRBD1 as D (5 bases). V lost 7 bases, J lost 2 bases, and 11 bases lay in between. Germline assignment: CDR1 SNHLY and CDR2 FYNNEI. This CDR3 has 13 residues. CDR3 DNA: TGTGCCAGCATGAGGGACGTCAACACTGAAGCTTTCTTT. Its translation: CASMRDVNTEAFF.

Ten or more counts support this clonotype. The DNA for the CDR3 is TGTGCCATCAGTGAGTCGGCTTCCATTTACGGCTACACCTTC. Translating it yields CAISESASIYGYTF. The rearrangement joins TRBV10-3 to TRBJ1-2; D uncertain. CDR3 length equals 14 residues. Trimming stripped 0 bases from V and 8 bases from J, with 13 bases between. From germline, CDR1 is ENHRY and CDR2 SYGVKD.

The chain has TRBV7-9 and TRBJ2-1; D is ambiguous. This CDR3 has 12 amino acids. V was shortened by 3 bases and J by 7 bases, with 7 bases between the two germline ends. Per the germline V gene, CDR1 is SEHNR and CDR2 is FQNEAQ (reference sequence). CDR3 in DNA: TGTGCCAGCAGCTTCAGTTCGAATGAGCAGTTCTTC. It yields the protein CASSFSSNEQFF.